The T cell receptor beta chain under discussion was sequenced for a study of shared clonotypes between healthy human individuals. General observations from the study: As a rule, naive subsets had a larger estimated richness than memory subsets. The four-donor shared clonotypes exceeded non-shared clonotypes in generation probability, with non-shared ones scoring lower.

Method: immunoSEQ multiplex PCR; TCRdb's copy keeps in-frame clones and lacks some. The sample lists over a million clones; approximately 78% were seen once. A word on this clone: Its antigen remains unidentified.

Germline CDR1 MDHEN, CDR2 SYDVKM. The ends lost 2 bases at V and 5 bases at J; junction bases unmatched: 5. The CDR3 spans 14 residues. The specimen sequenced was memory CD4+ T cells from PBMCs. Subset defined: CD45RA-negative fraction. This chain joins TRBV28 and TRBJ2-5; 7 positions match TRBD2. This receptor was obtained from a man younger than 30 in good health. Some clones in this sample may be carry-over from other donors' samples. CDR3 protein: CASSLAGVRETQYF. The CDR3 DNA reads TGTGCCAGCAGTTTAGCGGGAGTTCGCGAGACCCAGTACTTC. Full variable domain (outside the CDR3, taken from reference TRBV28 and TRBJ2-5): DVKVTQSSRYLVKRTGEKVFLECVQDMDHENMFWYRQDPGLGLRLIYFSYDVKMKEKGDIPEGYSVSREKKERFSLILESASTNQTSMYLCASSLAGVRETQYFGPGTRLLVL.